This T cell receptor (beta chain) is from a study of shared clonotypes between healthy human individuals. About the research overall: Contributing individuals were two females and a few males aged 18 to 49. Study results and caveats: Shared clonotypes across all four donors exceeded non-shared ones in generation probability. With few donors, the genetic and exposure-history diversity represented was limited.

With regard to this clone: The target antigen is unknown.

Produced via immunoSEQ multiplex PCR; TCRdb's table is partial and in-frame only. The sample shows a few million clones, more than 90% of them seen only once. The CDR3 is made up of 13 amino acids. Trimming pared 5 bases from V and 2 bases from J, leaving 9 bases between. Germline-derived CDR1 and CDR2 are SEHNR and FQNEAQ (reference sequence). The rearrangement links TRBV7-9 to TRBJ1-2; unclear D gene. The sample taken for sequencing was naive CD4+ T cells sorted from blood. As for subset: CD45RA+ positively selected. The clonotype was recovered from a young man in good health. The CDR3 nucleotides are TGTGCCAGCAGCCCCCAGATAAACTATGGCTACACCTTC. Amino acid sequence: CASSPQINYGYTF. Full variable domain (outside the CDR3, taken from reference TRBV7-9 and TRBJ1-2): DTGVSQNPRHKITKRGQNVTFRCDPISEHNRLYWYRQTLGQGPEFLTYFQNEAQLEKSRLLSDRFSAERPKGSFSTLEIQRTEQGDSAMYLCASSPQINYGYTFGSGTRLTVV.